This T cell receptor beta chain was retrieved from a study of TIL therapy for anti-PD-1-resistant metastatic lung cancer. For the study at large: Progressing patients received lymphodepletion, expanded TIL infusion and IL-2.

Stated time point: pre-treatment sample, taken before nivolumab and TIL therapy. The libraries were made with immunoSEQ v3. This table comes from immunoSEQ multiplex PCR, and its TCRdb copy is limited to in-frame clones, with some not included. The profile shows some 45,000 clones, roughly 85% of them singletons. CDR3 length: 13 residues. The germline gives CDR1 MNHEY, CDR2 SMNVEV (reference sequence). Deletions cut 8 bases from V and 7 bases from J, with 17 bases between. The sequences come from blood, collected at baseline. This receptor was obtained from a person between 30 and 80 years old with non-small cell lung cancer. This chain joins TRBV27 and TRBJ2-5; D may be TRBD2 (6 bases). CDR3 in DNA: TGTGCCAGCTCCTTGAGGGAGGATCGGACCCAGTACTTC. Translation gives CASSLREDRTQYF.